A selection of T cell receptor beta chains follows, all from one sample in a study of blood T cell repertoires in COVID-19. The method was immunoSEQ multiplex PCR; TCRdb's version includes in-frame clones alone and lacks a portion of them. The table lists about 71,000 clones, more than 80% of them singletons. Sequences were obtained from peripheral blood. These receptors originate from a man under 40 with acute or convalescent COVID-19. CDR3s leave out the opening cysteine and the closing phenylalanine or tryptophan.

TRBV7-8 ASSPRRDYGYT
TRBV13 ASSLGQDRLEAF
TRBV19 ASRSWNEKLF
TRBV7-8 ASSRASGGSNTGELF
TRBV20-1 SASNGGRTSEAF
TRBV5-8 ASRRYSLVGSYNEQF
TRBV3-1/TRBV3-2 ASSPRQGHQPQH
TRBV5-1 ASSLQPSSRQGSYTIY
TRBV5-1 ACRQTTNEKLF
TRBV24-1 ATSDPGRTSGTDTQY
TRBV5-1 ASSLVQGEKLF
TRBV27 ASSSDRGAEKLF
TRBV18 ASSPPTGGGLPNEQY
TRBV19 ASTADRGAGNTIY
TRBV2 ASSSGTGQNNEQF
TRBV19 ASSSGVANYGYT
TRBV5-1 ASSLDGQGNQPQH
TRBV18 ASSPKREGLNTEAF
TRBV19 ASSIDSGAPYTQY
TRBV4-3 ASSQSGSIDNEQF
TRBV11-2 ASSLRLADYNEQF
TRBV3-1/TRBV3-2 ASSYGGTNEKLF
TRBV6-6 ATIGLDRGDQPQH
TRBV11-2 ASSVVTGRTDGYT
TRBV10-3 AISERGGNTEAF
TRBV10-2 ASSDIGQGRLQPQH
TRBV27 ASSLGGADNRVYGYT
TRBV10-3 AISTGAENYGYT
TRBV6-1 ASSETPGMGNSPLH
TRBV5-1 ASSASGTSSGNEQF
TRBV20-1 SARQGPKQF
TRBV5-1 ASSLRQGAGTGELF
TRBV2 ASSVNRRETQY
TRBV9 ASSEAPGTYNEQF
TRBV12-3/TRBV12-4 ASIPQGKEELF
TRBV6-1 ASSEIAENTGELF
TRBV5-1 ASRPGTGASISTYEQY
TRBV21-1 ASSEMQNIENRDEKLF
TRBV11-2 ASSTEIGQGFLNEQF
TRBV24-1 ATSDRPRDEQF
TRBV12-5 ASGLSSGDGNTEAF
TRBV11-3 ASSLGGRTEAF
TRBV4-1 ASSQSRVGATGELF
TRBV7-6 ASSLEGGAGPHNEQF
TRBV19 ASTETGWNEQF
TRBV6-5 ASNTGHYNEQF
TRBV6-5 ASSTWDRGTDTQY
TRBV5-4 ASSLWTGSYEQY
TRBV6-5 ASSYSGAYEQY
TRBV7-9 ASSLVGTSTNEKLF
TRBV24-1 ATSPDRVGYEQF
TRBV4-2 ASSQDPARIAGGGNEQF
TRBV7-8 ASSLDPGRNNQPQH
TRBV7-3 ASSEILNTGELF
TRBV6-5 ASMRNSGNTIY